This is a list of T cell receptor beta chains from one sample in a study of human thymus T cells. This table comes from immunoSEQ multiplex PCR, and its TCRdb copy is limited to in-frame clones, with some not included. Of about 78,000 clones in the sample, 90% to 98% were seen once. Sequencing was done on a sample of thymus tissue. The receptors come from a boy younger than two with a congenital heart defect but otherwise immunologically healthy. CDR3s include the opening cysteine and the closing phenylalanine or tryptophan. A D gene is named only where the DNA matches it firmly. Where a row states a size, it is once, few, many or the class of an expanded clone; other rows omit it.

v_gene	d_gene	abundance	j_gene	CDR3aa	CDR3nt
TRBV5-1	TRBD1	-	TRBJ2-6	CASSAGTALPGANVLTF	TGCGCCAGCAGCGCCGGGACAGCGCTCCCTGGGGCCAACGTCCTGACTTTC
TRBV5-1	TRBD1	-	TRBJ2-5	CASSSRFRDRGRWRETQYF	TGCGCCAGCAGCTCTAGGTTCCGGGACAGGGGACGTTGGAGAGAGACCCAGTACTTC
TRBV28	-	-	TRBJ2-7	CASSEDSSTYEQYF	TGTGCCAGCAGTGAGGACAGCTCTACCTACGAGCAGTACTTC
TRBV19	-	-	TRBJ2-2	CASSILRENGELFF	TGTGCCAGTAGTATCCTCAGGGAGAACGGGGAGCTGTTTTTT
TRBV2	-	-	TRBJ1-2	CASTTGQPTYGYTF	TGTGCCAGCACGACCGGGCAGCCCACCTATGGCTACACCTTC
TRBV15	-	once	TRBJ1-6	CATSRDWTNTTYNSPLHF	TGTGCCACCAGCAGAGATTGGACCAACACCACTTATAATTCACCCCTCCACTTT
TRBV14	-	-	TRBJ2-3	CASSPTGRTQYF	TGTGCCAGCAGCCCGACAGGGAGGACGCAGTATTTT
TRBV27	-	-	TRBJ1-1	CASSLRHRDKGVMNTEAFF	TGTGCCAGCAGTCTAAGACACCGGGACAAGGGCGTTATGAACACTGAAGCTTTCTTT
TRBV9	-	-	TRBJ1-6	CASSPGSKNSPLHF	TGTGCCAGCAGCCCGGGGAGTAAGAATTCACCCCTCCACTTT
TRBV19	TRBD1	-	TRBJ1-1	CASWGQGEIEAFF	TGTGCCAGTTGGGGACAGGGGGAGATTGAAGCTTTCTTT
TRBV5-5	-	-	TRBJ2-5	CASSHMWPTQETQYF	TGTGCCAGCAGCCACATGTGGCCTACCCAGGAGACCCAGTACTTC
TRBV2	-	-	TRBJ1-2	CASSEDGRPRTEIDYGYTF	TGTGCCAGCAGTGAAGATGGGAGGCCGCGCACCGAAATCGACTATGGCTACACCTTC
TRBV7-2	-	-	TRBJ2-1	CASSYWMNEQFF	TGTGCCAGCAGCTACTGGATGAATGAGCAGTTCTTC
TRBV6-5	TRBD1	-	TRBJ2-7	CASSYRTGDEQYF	TGTGCCAGCAGTTACAGGACAGGGGACGAGCAGTACTTC
TRBV11-3	-	-	TRBJ2-5	CASSSPRRLETQYF	TGTGCCAGCAGCTCCCCCAGGCGGTTGGAGACCCAGTACTTC
TRBV7-3	TRBD1	-	TRBJ2-7	CASSLTGGYEQYF	TGTGCCAGCAGCTTGACAGGGGGCTACGAGCAGTACTTC
TRBV28	-	-	TRBJ2-5	CASSFGVYQETQYF	TGTGCCAGCAGTTTCGGGGTGTACCAAGAGACCCAGTACTTC
TRBV7-2	-	-	TRBJ2-3	CASSSRGAGFTDTQYF	TGTGCCAGCAGCTCGAGGGGGGCCGGGTTCACAGATACGCAGTATTTT
TRBV14	-	-	TRBJ1-1	CASSQDRAAGKAFF	TGTGCCAGCAGCCAAGATCGGGCGGCGGGAAAAGCTTTCTTT
TRBV10-3	TRBD1	-	TRBJ2-7	CATSTGYESLSEQYF	TGTGCCACCTCGACAGGGTACGAGAGTCTGTCCGAGCAGTACTTC
TRBV30	-	-	TRBJ1-5	CAWSYTRAGRYSNQPQHF	TGTGCCTGGAGCTACACTAGAGCAGGGAGGTATAGCAATCAGCCCCAGCATTTT
TRBV5-1	TRBD2	-	TRBJ2-1	CASSPRSREHNEQFF	TGCGCCAGCAGCCCCCGTTCGCGGGAGCACAATGAGCAGTTCTTC
TRBV11-2	TRBD1	-	TRBJ1-2	CASSLSGQLNYGYTF	TGTGCCAGCAGCTTATCGGGACAGCTTAACTATGGCTACACCTTC
TRBV15	-	-	TRBJ2-1	CATSNKTELRDKYNEQFF	TGTGCCACCAGCAATAAGACAGAGCTCCGGGACAAATACAATGAGCAGTTCTTC
TRBV6-1	-	-	TRBJ1-4	CASSEALLGEKLFF	TGTGCCAGCAGTGAAGCGCTACTGGGTGAAAAACTGTTTTTT
TRBV27	-	-	TRBJ1-1	CASSSSGLNPLNTEAFF	TGTGCCAGCAGTTCCTCGGGACTGAATCCCCTGAACACTGAAGCTTTCTTT
TRBV15	-	-	TRBJ2-1	CATSRDKVKRRVDEQFF	TGTGCCACCAGCAGAGATAAGGTTAAGCGGCGGGTCGATGAGCAGTTCTTC
TRBV10-3	TRBD2	-	TRBJ2-2	CAISEWAGGSTGTGELFF	TGTGCCATCAGTGAGTGGGCCGGGGGGAGTACAGGCACCGGGGAGCTGTTTTTT
TRBV6-5	TRBD1	once	TRBJ2-1	CASSPGQGEGEQFF	TGTGCCAGCAGCCCGGGACAGGGGGAAGGTGAGCAGTTCTTC